These 28 T cell receptor beta chains came from one sample sequenced in a study of shared clonotypes between healthy human individuals. Sequencing used immunoSEQ multiplex PCR; TCRdb keeps in-frame clones, though not all of them. The table has about 2 million clones, about 95% seen once. The naive CD8 subset, CD45RO-negative cells positively selected for CCR7, excluded terminally differentiated effector memory CD45RA+ cells. The sample taken for sequencing was naive CD8+ T cells sorted from blood. Receptor source: a man aged 18-30 years in good health.

The chain carries TRBV5-1 and TRBJ2-1; D could derive from TRBD1 or TRBD2 (5 bases each). V was trimmed by 3 bases and J by 7 bases, leaving 17 bases between them. The V gene's germline CDR1 is SGHRS and CDR2 YFSETQ. This CDR3 is built from 15 residues. The CDR3 spells CASSWELWTPNEQFF. DNA for the CDR3: TGCGCCAGCAGCTGGGAGTTATGGACACCTAATGAGCAGTTCTTC.

The chain links TRBV7-6 to TRBJ1-1, with D perhaps matching TRBD1 (5 bases). The CDR3 length is 15 residues. Trimming took 3 bases from V and 8 from J, leaving 19 bases between them. Germline CDR1 and CDR2: SGHVS and FNYEAQ. The CDR3: CASSFSAGASREAFF. CDR3 nucleotide sequence: TGTGCCAGCAGCTTTTCAGCCGGGGCGTCGAGGGAAGCTTTCTTT.

The chain links TRBV19 to TRBJ2-7; D perhaps matches TRBD2 (6 bases). This CDR3 spans 12 amino acids. Trimming took 5 bases from V and 5 from J, leaving 10 bases between them. Germline values: CDR1 LNHDA, CDR2 SQIVND (reference sequence). The chain's CDR3 is CASSSRENEQYF. Written as DNA, the CDR3 is TGTGCCAGTAGTTCCCGGGAGAACGAGCAGTACTTC.

This sequence joins TRBV7-2 and TRBJ2-1; no firm D call. V shed 4 bases and J shed 5 bases, with 15 bases lying between them. The CDR3 runs 15 residues. In germline, CDR1 is SGHTA, CDR2 FQGNSA. CDR3 sequence reads: CASSSRWIRNNEQFF. The CDR3 DNA is TGTGCCAGCAGCTCCCGGTGGATCCGGAACAATGAGCAGTTCTTC.

The V and J genes are TRBV11-2 and TRBJ2-7; no clear D gene. V lost 4 bases to trimming and J lost 2 bases, with 9 bases between them. The germline gives CDR1 SGHAT, CDR2 FQNNGV. This CDR3 contains 13 residues. CDR3: CASSWHGAYEQYF. CDR3 bases: TGTGCCAGCAGCTGGCACGGAGCCTACGAGCAGTACTTC.

The V call is TRBV29-1, the J call TRBJ2-7; D is tentatively TRBD1 or TRBD2 (5 bases each). This CDR3 region has 14 residues. Germline values: CDR1 SQVTM, CDR2 ANQGSEA. The V end was cut by 2 bases, the J end by 5 bases, with 16 bases between. The CDR3 DNA is TGCAGCGTTGAATTTGGTAGGGGAGTCCACGAGCAGTACTTC. It specifies CSVEFGRGVHEQYF.

This clone was observed a few times. The chain uses TRBV27 and TRBJ2-7; D may be TRBD1 or TRBD2 (5 bases each). V was shortened by 5 bases and J by 0 bases, with 14 bases between the two germline ends. Germline CDR1 and CDR2: MNHEY and SMNVEV (reference sequence). There are 15 residues in the CDR3. CDR3 sequence (DNA): TGTGCCAGCAGTCTTCGGGACCCCAGCTCCTACGAGCAGTACTTC. It is translated as CASSLRDPSSYEQYF.

The chain couples TRBV7-2 to TRBJ1-1; D might be TRBD1 (5 bases). Germline CDR1 SGHTA, CDR2 FQGNSA. The CDR3 runs to 14 residues. Trimming left V 4 bases short and J 7 bases short, with 16 bases between. The CDR3 protein is CASSSWGEPLEAFF. In nucleotides, the CDR3 is TGTGCCAGCAGCTCCTGGGGGGAGCCGCTTGAAGCTTTCTTT.

The chain is built from TRBV4-1 and TRBJ1-1, with 9 positions matching TRBD1. Germline V gives CDR1 MGHRA, CDR2 YSYEKL. V was pared by 0 bases and J by 5 bases, with 4 bases of the junction left unmatched. The CDR3 length is 15 residues. CDR3 loop: CASSQDEQGATEAFF. The CDR3 DNA sequence: TGCGCCAGCAGCCAAGACGAACAGGGGGCAACTGAAGCTTTCTTT.

The rearrangement links TRBV19 to TRBJ2-7, with 7 bases fitting TRBD1. V dropped 3 bases and J dropped 2; count of bases not matched to a gene: 4. CDR1 and CDR2 from the germline V gene are LNHDA and SQIVND (reference sequence). The CDR3 consists of 14 residues. CDR3 sequence reads: CASSMTGTTYEQYF. CDR3 nucleotide sequence: TGTGCCAGTAGTATGACAGGGACCACCTACGAGCAGTACTTC.

This chain links TRBV11-2 with TRBJ2-7, with 7 positions matching TRBD1. This CDR3 has 15 amino acids. V lost 5 bases and J lost 5; bases outside the gene matches: 12. Germline lookup yields CDR1 SGHAT and CDR2 FQNNGV. The CDR3 reads CASSPGPGQWNEQYF. The CDR3 region has the DNA TGTGCCAGCAGCCCTGGACCGGGACAGTGGAACGAGCAGTACTTC.

CDR3 in amino acids: CASSLGGVGGELFF. The CDR3 DNA reads TGTGCCAGCAGCTTAGGAGGGGTTGGCGGGGAGCTGTTTTTT. The gene calls are TRBV13 and TRBJ2-2; a possible D gene is TRBD1 (5 bases). Looked up from germline, CDR1 is PRHDT and CDR2 is FYEKMQ (reference sequence). V lost 0 bases and J 7 bases, leaving 9 bases between the germline ends. The CDR3 contains 14 residues.

V gene TRBV9 combines with J gene TRBJ1-1, with no clear D. Deletions cut 5 bases from V and 4 bases from J, with 15 bases between. This CDR3 is built from 14 residues. Germline V gene data show CDR1 as SGDLS and CDR2 as YYNGEE. The CDR3 protein is CASSLLGEATEAFF. Here the CDR3 DNA reads TGTGCCAGCAGTCTCCTCGGGGAGGCCACTGAAGCTTTCTTT.

This clone has a single count. The V call is TRBV28, the J call TRBJ2-3; D is perhaps TRBD1 (5 bases). Germline V CDR1 and CDR2: MDHEN, SYDVKM. V lost 5 bases and J lost 2, with 8 bases in between. The CDR3 extends over 13 amino acids. The CDR3: CASSMDNTDTQYF. The CDR3 DNA is TGTGCCAGCAGTATGGACAACACAGATACGCAGTATTTT.

J is TRBJ1-3 and V is TRBV6-5; D ambiguous. The germline V gene encodes CDR1 MNHEY and CDR2 SVGAGI. The length of the CDR3 is 15 residues. V lost 2 bases, J lost 0 bases, and 8 bases lay in between. The CDR3 DNA is TGTGCCAGCAGTTACGGCTGGAGCTCTGGAAACACCATATATTTT. This encodes CASSYGWSSGNTIYF.

This clone was recorded only once. The V and J genes are TRBV29-1 and TRBJ2-7; TRBD2 is a possible D gene (5 bases). V was cut by 3 bases and J by 0 bases, with 9 bases left in between. Per the germline V gene, CDR1 is SQVTM and CDR2 is ANQGSEA. There are 13 residues in the CDR3. Here the CDR3 reads CSVEEVSSYEQYF. CDR3 nucleotides: TGCAGCGTTGAGGAGGTTAGCTCCTACGAGCAGTACTTC.

A few counts support this clone. The identical CDR3 is also encoded by other nucleotide sequences in the sample. The chain is built from TRBV9 and TRBJ2-7; possible D gene TRBD1, 5 bases. The CDR3 is 14 residues long. The V and J ends lost 0 bases and 2 bases respectively, with 9 bases between them. Per the germline V gene, CDR1 is SGDLS and CDR2 is YYNGEE. The CDR3 loop reads CASSVGIGAYEQYF. The CDR3 bases are TGTGCCAGCAGCGTAGGAATAGGGGCCTACGAGCAGTACTTC. Filled out from reference TRBV9 and TRBJ2-7, the complete variable domain reads DSGVTQTPKHLITATGQRVTLRCSPRSGDLSVYWYQQSLDQGLQFLIQYYNGEERAKGNILERFSAQQFPDLHSELNLSSLELGDSALYFCASSVGIGAYEQYFGPGTRLTVT.

This sequence joins TRBV11-2 and TRBJ2-2; 8 bases map to TRBD1. The germline V gene has CDR1 SGHAT and CDR2 FQNNGV. Losses at the gene ends were 5 bases for V and 4 bases for J; bases not matched to a gene: 9. The CDR3 is made up of 16 amino acids. The CDR3 is CASSPGTGLFTGELFF. CDR3 DNA sequence: TGTGCCAGCAGCCCCGGGACAGGTCTATTCACCGGGGAGCTGTTTTTT.

Remarks on this clone: Additional DNA sequences in this sample encode the identical CDR3. The rearrangement links TRBV18 to TRBJ2-7; D uncertain. Trimming shortened V by 3 bases and J by 0 bases, and 9 bases separated the two germline ends. CDR1 and CDR2 from the germline V gene are KGHSH and LQKENI. The CDR3 is made up of 14 amino acids. The CDR3: CASSPRTDSYEQYF. The CDR3 DNA reads TGTGCCAGCTCACCCCGGACGGACTCCTACGAGCAGTACTTC.

This chain connects TRBV27 to TRBJ1-5, with 8 positions matching TRBD1. CDR1 and CDR2 (germline): MNHEY, SMNVEV (reference sequence). V lost 6 bases to trimming and J lost 4 bases; unmatched junction nucleotides: 5. The CDR3 is 14 residues long. CDR3 amino acids: CASRSDRANQPQHF. The CDR3, as DNA: TGTGCCAGCAGATCGGACAGGGCTAATCAGCCCCAGCATTTT.

The V call is TRBV6-6, the J call TRBJ2-7, with 7 bases aligning to TRBD1. J gave up 5 bases and V 2 bases, and 9 bases lay outside the gene matches. Germline CDR1 MNHNY, CDR2 SVGAGI (reference sequence). The CDR3 consists of 15 residues. The CDR3 protein is CASSYLGTVGDEQYF. In DNA, the CDR3 is TGTGCCAGCAGTTACCTCGGGACAGTTGGAGACGAGCAGTACTTC.

This rearrangement joins TRBV30 to TRBJ2-2; D is perhaps TRBD2 (6 bases). Between the trimmed V and J ends, which lost 4 bases and 4 bases, there was a span of 13 bases. Germline lookup yields CDR1 GTSNPN and CDR2 SVGIG (reference sequence). This CDR3 region has 14 residues. The CDR3 DNA reads TGTGCCTGGATGGAGGGACTGATCACCGGGGAGCTGTTTTTT. This gives the protein CAWMEGLITGELFF.

The chain is built from TRBV7-8 and TRBJ2-2; TRBD2 aligns across 8 bases. With V trimmed by 2 bases and J by 7 bases, 12 bases remained unmatched. The CDR3 runs to 17 residues. Germline V CDR1 and CDR2: SGHVS, FQNEAQ. DNA of the CDR3: TGTGCCAGCAGCTTAATGATGGCGGGAGGACCGGGCGGGGAGCTGTTTTTT. Protein product: CASSLMMAGGPGGELFF.

The genes are TRBV10-1 and TRBJ2-3, with TRBD2 matching over 9 bases. Germline assignment: CDR1 WNHNN and CDR2 SYGVQD (reference sequence). This CDR3 has 18 amino acids. Unmatched junction bases numbered 12, after V lost 0 bases and J lost 5 bases. CDR3 region: CASSESSFSGGPGDTQYF. The CDR3 DNA is TGCGCCAGCAGTGAGTCGAGCTTTAGCGGGGGCCCGGGAGATACGCAGTATTTT.

This chain joins TRBV18 and TRBJ2-1, with D perhaps being TRBD1 or TRBD2 (5 bases each). Germline V CDR1 and CDR2: KGHSH, LQKENI. Trimming removed 1 base at V and 6 bases at J, with 10 bases between. This CDR3 region has 14 residues. CDR3: CASSPRDGVNEQFF. In nucleotides, the CDR3 is TGTGCCAGCTCACCACGGGACGGGGTCAATGAGCAGTTCTTC.

This chain links TRBV2 with TRBJ2-7; D is possibly TRBD2 (5 bases). Deletions cut 10 bases from V and 0 bases from J, with 10 bases between. The CDR3 runs to 12 residues. Germline V CDR1 and CDR2: SNHLY, FYNNEI. CDR3 in DNA: TGTGCCAAACGGACTTCCTCCTACGAGCAGTACTTC. It translates to CAKRTSSYEQYF. Together with reference TRBV2 and TRBJ2-7, the CDR3 gives the full variable domain: EPEVTQTPSHQVTQMGQEVILRCVPISNHLYFYWYRQILGQKVEFLVSFYNNEISEKSEIFDDQFSVERPDGSNFTLKIRSTKLEDSAMYFCAKRTSSYEQYFGPGTRLTVT.

The gene calls are TRBV27 and TRBJ2-7; possibly TRBD1 for D (6 bases). Germline values: CDR1 MNHEY, CDR2 SMNVEV (reference sequence). Trimming removed 6 bases from V and 6 bases from J, with 15 bases in between. The CDR3 is 13 amino acids. The CDR3 sequence: CASRPLGGAEQYF. The CDR3 DNA reads as TGTGCCAGCAGGCCTCTAGGGGGAGCCGAGCAGTACTTC.

The J gene is TRBJ1-2, the V gene TRBV5-1; D is undetermined. This CDR3 has 12 residues. Germline-derived CDR1 and CDR2 are SGHRS and YFSETQ. The V and J ends lost 4 bases and 2 bases respectively, with 6 bases between them. CDR3 in DNA: TGCGCCAGCAGCGAGTACAACTATGGCTACACCTTC. Translation: CASSEYNYGYTF.